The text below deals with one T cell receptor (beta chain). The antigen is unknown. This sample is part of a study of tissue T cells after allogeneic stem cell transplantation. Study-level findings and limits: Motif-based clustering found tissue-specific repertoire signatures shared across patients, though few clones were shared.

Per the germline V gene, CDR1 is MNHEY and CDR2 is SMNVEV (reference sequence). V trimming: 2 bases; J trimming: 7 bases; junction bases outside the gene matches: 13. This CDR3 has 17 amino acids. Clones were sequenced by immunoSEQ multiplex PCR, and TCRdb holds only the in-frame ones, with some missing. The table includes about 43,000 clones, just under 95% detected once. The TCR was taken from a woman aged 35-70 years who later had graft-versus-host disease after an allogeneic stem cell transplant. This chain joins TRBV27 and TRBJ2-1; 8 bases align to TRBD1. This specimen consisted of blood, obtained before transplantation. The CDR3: CASSLQGALIISNEQFF. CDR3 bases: TGTGCCAGCAGTTTACAGGGGGCGCTTATCATATCGAATGAGCAGTTCTTC.